The 25 T cell receptor beta chains reported below all come from one sample, sequenced in a study of blood T cell repertoires in COVID-19. Clones were sequenced by immunoSEQ multiplex PCR, and TCRdb holds only the in-frame ones, with some missing. The profile shows about 150,000 clones, roughly 80% of them singletons. The sample taken for sequencing was peripheral blood. The receptors shown here come from a woman in her sixties or seventies with acute or convalescent COVID-19.

The chain carries TRBV2 and TRBJ1-1; a weak D match, TRBD1 (6 bases). V shed 10 bases and J shed 0 bases, with 12 bases lying between them. Germline V CDR1 and CDR2: SNHLY, FYNNEI. This CDR3 is built from 13 residues. The CDR3 nucleotides read TGTGCCACCACGGGACAAATGAACACTGAAGCTTTCTTT. It codes for CATTGQMNTEAFF.

This chain joins TRBV30 and TRBJ2-2, with a possible D match to TRBD2 (5 bases). Germline V lookup: CDR1 GTSNPN, CDR2 SVGIG (reference sequence). There are 17 residues in the CDR3. With 0 bases removed from V and 2 bases from J, the gap between germline ends came to 16 bases. The CDR3 DNA is TGTGCCTGGAGTGTACGGGTACTAGGGTATAACACCGGGGAGCTGTTTTTT. It is translated as CAWSVRVLGYNTGELFF.

This chain connects TRBV7-2 to TRBJ2-5; 9 bases align to TRBD1. Germline V gives CDR1 SGHTA, CDR2 FQGNSA. CDR3 length: 15 amino acids. The trim removed 3 bases at V and 5 bases at J, leaving 7 bases unmatched. CDR3 coding DNA: TGTGCCAGCAGCTTCCTCGGGACAGGGCGGGAGACCCAGTACTTC. Encoded protein: CASSFLGTGRETQYF.

With respect to this clone: It is unclear where the CDR3 begins or ends on the DNA, so no DNA is shown, and the CDR3 is as TCRdb lists it. The V and J genes are TRBV21-1 and TRBJ2-5; the table calls TRBD2, which could not be checked here. TRBV21-1 is labeled a pseudogene. Ends included, the CDR3 has 18 residues. The CDR3: CASSKVGVAGGSQETQYF.

The chain's CDR3 is CASSLQGRQQETQYF. CDR3 nucleotides: TGCGCCAGCAGCTTGCAGGGTAGGCAACAAGAGACCCAGTACTTC. The J gene is TRBJ2-5, the V gene TRBV5-1; D possibly corresponds to TRBD1 (5 bases). There are 15 residues in the CDR3. The V end was cut by 1 base, the J end by 2 bases, with 12 bases between. Germline V gives CDR1 SGHRS, CDR2 YFSETQ.

V and J are TRBV27 and TRBJ1-6; D gene unclear. The germline gives CDR1 MNHEY, CDR2 SMNVEV (reference sequence). CDR3 length: 16 residues. Trimming pared 0 bases from V and 6 bases from J, leaving 12 bases between. The CDR3 is CASSLSLGRINSPLHF. The CDR3 bases are TGTGCCAGCAGTTTATCCCTGGGCCGTATTAATTCACCCCTCCACTTT.

The chain employs TRBV6-5 and TRBJ2-1, with 10 bases lining up with TRBD2. Germline CDR1 is MNHEY and CDR2 is SVGAGI. The length of the CDR3 is 16 residues. V was clipped by 2 bases and J by 5 bases; unmatched bases: 6. CDR3 coding DNA: TGTGCCAGCAGTTACCTTACTAGCGGGACCAACAATGAGCAGTTCTTC. It codes for CASSYLTSGTNNEQFF.

This clone occurred a few times. The rearrangement links TRBV9 to TRBJ1-1, with 7 bases aligning to TRBD1. V gave up 4 bases and J gave up 5 bases; unmatched junction bases: 11. The CDR3 totals 15 residues. Germline lookup yields CDR1 SGDLS and CDR2 YYNGEE. The CDR3 loop is CASSPTGATWTEAFF. The CDR3 DNA is TGTGCCAGCAGCCCAACAGGGGCCACTTGGACTGAAGCTTTCTTT.

The J gene is TRBJ2-7, the V gene TRBV6-5, with 9 bases that match TRBD1. With 6 bases clipped from V and 4 bases from J, the junction kept 7 bases outside the gene matches. This CDR3 contains 14 residues. Germline-derived CDR1 and CDR2 are MNHEY and SVGAGI. The CDR3 nucleotides read TGTGCCAGCAGACCGGGACAGGGCTTTTACGAGCAGTACTTC. This codes for CASRPGQGFYEQYF.

This clone was counted a single time. The gene calls are TRBV10-3 and TRBJ2-7; possibly TRBD1 for D (6 bases). Germline CDR1 and CDR2: ENHRY and SYGVKD. The CDR3 is 14 residues long. The V gene lost 0 bases and the J gene lost 5 bases, with 11 bases spanning the gap. CDR3 region: CAISESTGQDEQYF. Here the CDR3 DNA reads TGTGCCATCAGTGAGTCTACAGGGCAAGACGAGCAGTACTTC.

The V and J genes are TRBV6-5 and TRBJ1-2; TRBD1 matches 8 bases. There are 14 residues in the CDR3. V dropped 5 bases and J dropped 1; count of bases not matched to a gene: 3. Germline V gives CDR1 MNHEY, CDR2 SVGAGI. The CDR3: CASSPGGRNYGYTF. CDR3 nucleotides: TGTGCCAGCAGTCCAGGGGGCCGTAACTATGGCTACACCTTC.

The gene calls are TRBV4-1 and TRBJ1-2; D possibly corresponds to TRBD1 (5 bases). Germline lookup yields CDR1 MGHRA and CDR2 YSYEKL. The CDR3 length is 17 residues. Trimming took 3 bases from V and 3 from J, leaving 20 bases between them. The CDR3 region is CASSQHSIREVDYGYTF. The CDR3 DNA reads as TGCGCCAGCAGCCAGCACTCGATCAGGGAGGTAGACTATGGCTACACCTTC.

This clone appeared a single time. V and J are TRBV5-1 and TRBJ1-1; D is perhaps TRBD1 (6 bases). V lost 4 bases, J lost 0 bases, and 16 bases lay in between. Germline CDR1 reads SGHRS; CDR2 reads YFSETQ. There are 16 residues in the CDR3. In nucleotides, the CDR3 is TGCGCCAGCAGCCTATTTTCCGGGACAATGAACACTGAAGCTTTCTTT. This codes for CASSLFSGTMNTEAFF.

This clone was observed a few times. The chain joins TRBV5-5 to TRBJ2-5; possible D gene TRBD1, 5 bases. Germline V CDR1 and CDR2: SGHKS, YYEKEE (reference sequence). V gave up 4 bases and J gave up 4 bases, with 11 bases separating them. This CDR3 region has 13 residues. The CDR3 coding sequence is TGTGCCAGCAGCGGGCAGGGCGGAGAGACCCAGTACTTC. Translation gives CASSGQGGETQYF.

This rearrangement joins TRBV7-9 to TRBJ2-1; D gene ambiguous. The CDR3 has 12 amino acids. The V end was cut by 5 bases, the J end by 13 bases, with 15 bases between. Per germline, CDR1 SEHNR and CDR2 FQNEAQ (reference sequence). For the CDR3, the DNA is TGTGCCAGCAGCCATTCTCAATCGGTCCAGTTCTTC. It is translated as CASSHSQSVQFF. Together with reference TRBV7-9 and TRBJ2-1, the CDR3 gives the full variable domain: DTGVSQNPRHKITKRGQNVTFRCDPISEHNRLYWYRQTLGQGPEFLTYFQNEAQLEKSRLLSDRFSAERPKGSFSTLEIQRTEQGDSAMYLCASSHSQSVQFFGPGTRLTVL.

In this sample, this clone turned up once. The chain is built from TRBV3-1 (or the pseudogene TRBV3-2) and TRBJ1-2; D unclear. V was pared by 0 bases and J by 4 bases, with 9 bases between. Germline V CDR1 and CDR2: LGHDT, YNNKEL (reference sequence). This CDR3 is 14 amino acids long. This CDR3 is CASSQEGSGYGYTF. The CDR3 nucleotides are TGTGCCAGCAGCCAAGAGGGCAGTGGCTATGGCTACACCTTC.

The gene calls are TRBV5-1 and TRBJ2-7; D remains unclear. The germline CDR1 and CDR2 sequences are SGHRS and YFSETQ. The V and J ends lost 1 base and 2 bases respectively, with 4 bases between them. This CDR3 has 12 residues. This CDR3 is CASSLPAYEQYF. The CDR3 DNA sequence: TGCGCCAGCAGCTTGCCTGCCTACGAGCAGTACTTC.

The CDR3 bases are TGTGCCAGCAGCCGTCCGGGACTAGCCTACAATGAGCAGTTCTTC. This gives the protein CASSRPGLAYNEQFF. The chain joins TRBV7-9 to TRBJ2-1, with 8 bases matching TRBD2. CDR1 and CDR2 from the germline V gene are SEHNR and FQNEAQ (reference sequence). After removal of 5 bases from V and 2 bases from J, the junction contained 5 bases not matched to a gene. This CDR3 has 15 residues.

The genes are TRBV11-2 and TRBJ1-4; 7 positions match TRBD1. J gave up 0 bases and V 4 bases, and 5 bases lay outside the gene matches. The CDR3 length is 16 residues. Germline CDR1 reads SGHAT; CDR2 reads FQNNGV. CDR3 DNA: TGTGCCAGCAGCTCCCGGGACAGTGCAACTAATGAAAAACTGTTTTTT. It yields the protein CASSSRDSATNEKLFF.

The chain employs TRBV14 and TRBJ2-5, with D possibly TRBD2 on 6 matching bases. Germline V gene data show CDR1 as SGHDN and CDR2 as FVKESK. The V gene lost 5 bases and the J gene lost 6 bases, with 13 bases spanning the gap. The CDR3 has 13 residues. The DNA for the CDR3 is TGTGCCAGCAGCGTCAGCGGGCGAAAGACCCAGTACTTC. This sequence encodes CASSVSGRKTQYF.

The chain has TRBV5-1 and TRBJ1-2, with TRBD1 matching 8 bases. V dropped 4 bases and J dropped 6; count of bases not matched to a gene: 2. The CDR3 consists of 12 residues. Germline assignment: CDR1 SGHRS and CDR2 YFSETQ. The CDR3 DNA reads as TGCGCCAGCAGCCCGACAGGGGATGGCTACACCTTC. Translation gives CASSPTGDGYTF.

Note on this clone: The germline gene is not matched at one end of the junction; a read error may be the cause. This chain links TRBV6-5 with TRBJ1-1; D gene ambiguous. Germline CDR1 MNHEY, CDR2 SVGAGI. The CDR3 covers 16 residues. The CDR3 here is CASSYSGVHMNTEAFF. CDR3 coding DNA: TGTGCCAGCAGTTACTCAGGAGTACATATGAACACTGAAGCTTTTTTT.

The chain has TRBV3-1 (or the pseudogene TRBV3-2) and TRBJ2-1; possible D gene TRBD1, 6 bases. CDR3 length: 15 amino acids. Germline CDR1 LGHDT, CDR2 YNNKEL (reference sequence). V lost 3 bases and J 4 bases, leaving 13 bases between the germline ends. The CDR3, as DNA: TGTGCCAGCAGCCAGGGGGCGGGTGAGTACAATGAGCAGTTCTTC. It codes for CASSQGAGEYNEQFF.

The J gene is TRBJ2-1, the V gene TRBV11-2; 13 bases match TRBD2. V lost 6 bases, J lost 7 bases, and 9 bases stayed unmatched. The length of the CDR3 is 16 residues. Germline V CDR1 and CDR2: SGHAT, FQNNGV. The CDR3 nucleotides read TGTGCCAGCAGTAACCGACGGACTAGCGGGGGTAATGAGCAGTTCTTC. As protein: CASSNRRTSGGNEQFF. The variable domain in full, completed from reference TRBV11-2 and TRBJ2-1, reads EAGVAQSPRYKIIEKRQSVAFWCNPISGHATLYWYQQILGQGPKLLIQFQNNGVVDDSQLPKDRFSAERLKGVDSTLKIQPAKLEDSAVYLCASSNRRTSGGNEQFFGPGTRLTVL.

V gene TRBV28 combines with J gene TRBJ2-7; 12 bases are a match to TRBD2. J gave up 4 bases and V 4 bases, and 8 bases lay outside the gene matches. This CDR3 is built from 16 residues. Germline V CDR1 and CDR2: MDHEN, SYDVKM. The CDR3 spells CASSSPTTSGGYEQYF. The CDR3 nucleotides are TGTGCCAGCAGTTCACCCACTACTAGCGGGGGGTACGAGCAGTACTTC. Supplemented by reference TRBV28 and TRBJ2-7, the full variable domain reads DVKVTQSSRYLVKRTGEKVFLECVQDMDHENMFWYRQDPGLGLRLIYFSYDVKMKEKGDIPEGYSVSREKKERFSLILESASTNQTSMYLCASSSPTTSGGYEQYFGPGTRLTVT.